This T cell receptor (beta chain) was identified in a study of technical replicates of blood from several donors. Assay: immunoSEQ multiplex PCR; the TCRdb copy retains only in-frame clones and omits some. The repertoire includes roughly 80,000 clones, 70% to 90% of them detected once, and 0.41% sits in the top ten. Sequencing was performed on T cells isolated from PBMCs. The clonotype was recovered from a human donor in good health.

The CDR3 sequence is CASSSRGNNEQFF. The CDR3 DNA is TGTGCCAGCAGCTCTAGAGGGAACAATGAGCAGTTCTTC. This chain connects TRBV11-3 to TRBJ2-1, with D possibly matching TRBD2 (5 bases). Germline-derived CDR1 and CDR2 are SGHNT and YENEEA. The CDR3 length is 13 residues. Trimming shortened V by 4 bases and J by 5 bases, and 9 bases separated the two germline ends.